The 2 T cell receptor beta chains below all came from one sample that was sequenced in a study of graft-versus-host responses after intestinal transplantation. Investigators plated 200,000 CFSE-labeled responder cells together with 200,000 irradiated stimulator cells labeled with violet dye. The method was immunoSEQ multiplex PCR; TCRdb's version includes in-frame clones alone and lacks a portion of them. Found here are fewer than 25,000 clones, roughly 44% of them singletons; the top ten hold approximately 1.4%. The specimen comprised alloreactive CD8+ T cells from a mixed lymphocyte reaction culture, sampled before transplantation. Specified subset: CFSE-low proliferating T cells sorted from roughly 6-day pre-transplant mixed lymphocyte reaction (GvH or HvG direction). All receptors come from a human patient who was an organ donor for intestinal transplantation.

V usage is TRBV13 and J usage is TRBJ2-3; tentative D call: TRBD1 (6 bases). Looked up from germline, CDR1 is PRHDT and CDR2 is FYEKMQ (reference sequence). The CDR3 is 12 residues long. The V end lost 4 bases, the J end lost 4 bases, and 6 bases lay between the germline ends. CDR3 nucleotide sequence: TGTGCCAGCAGCTACAGGGCAGATACGCAGTATTTT. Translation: CASSYRADTQYF.

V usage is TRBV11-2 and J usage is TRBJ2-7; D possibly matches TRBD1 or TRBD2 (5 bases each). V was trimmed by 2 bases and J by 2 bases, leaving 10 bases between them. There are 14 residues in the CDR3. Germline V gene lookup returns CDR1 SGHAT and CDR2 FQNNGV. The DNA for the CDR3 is TGTGCCAGCAGCTTATCCGGGACCCCCTACGAGCAGTACTTC. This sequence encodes CASSLSGTPYEQYF.